This is a list of T cell receptor beta chains from one sample in a study of shared clonotypes between healthy human individuals. The table came from immunoSEQ multiplex PCR; TCRdb's copy has only in-frame clones and leaves some out. The data show over a million clones, around 97% seen once. Sequenced sample: naive CD4+ T cells sorted from blood. Receptors originate from a man younger than 40 in good health. Each CDR3 is given without its conserved first and last residue.

V gene,CDR3 protein
TRBV18,ASSPVLASADTQY
TRBV5-1,ASTWIGTALSSYEQY
TRBV12-5,ASTPDRYNEQF
TRBV18,ASSSKGQSTGELF
TRBV20-1,SAPGTQGYT
TRBV18,ASSPEGVGAYGYT
TRBV28,ASSILRDSGANVLT
TRBV28,ASSPYEVVGELF
TRBV11-2,ASSGTGGGTQPQH
TRBV11-2,ASRREVTDTQY
TRBV5-1,ASSLAGTGRTDTQY
TRBV10-2,ASSESVLAGGYNEQF
TRBV2,ASSRDPNWNTGELF
TRBV14,ASSGSGGYIEQF
TRBV7-9,ASSPDRVYEQY
TRBV28,ASRLSGAGTGELF
TRBV18,ASSRTAEAF
TRBV29-1,SAWTGDVWKNEQY
TRBV11-2,ASSLKGGGTEAF
TRBV5-1,ASSSSGGNGYEQY